Listed here are 9 T cell receptor beta chains from one sample, sequenced in a study of blood T cell repertoires in COVID-19 (dated by TCRdb to 2018 to 2021). Libraries came from the immunoSEQ multiplex PCR assay. What TCRdb holds here is the immuneACCESS table cut down to in-frame rearrangements. Part of the clones is not present; checked against another copy, under half of the missing clones reflect an unresolved V gene, and the others are unexplained. The sample contains about 80,000 clones, roughly 90% of them found a single time. Roughly 4.5% of the sample rests with the top ten. The material sequenced was peripheral blood. The receptors originated from a woman aged 80 or over with active or convalescent COVID-19.

The chain joins TRBV28 to TRBJ1-2; D call uncertain. V was cut by 7 bases and J by 5 bases, with 17 bases left in between. In germline, CDR1 is MDHEN, CDR2 SYDVKM. The CDR3 spans 14 residues. The chain's CDR3 is CASKPRTFYYGYTF. The CDR3 DNA follows: TGTGCCAGCAAACCACGGACTTTCTATTATGGCTACACCTTC.

The CDR3 nucleotides read TGTGCCAGCGGGGACAGGGGGTTTGGGTCACCCCTCCACTTT. Translated: CASGDRGFGSPLHF. The chain is built from TRBV25-1 and TRBJ1-6; TRBD1 matches 11 bases. J gave up 10 bases and V 8 bases, and 7 bases lay outside the gene matches. Germline assignment: CDR1 MGHDK and CDR2 SYGVNS. This CDR3 is 14 amino acids long.

V usage is TRBV6-5 and J usage is TRBJ2-1; 11 nucleotides match TRBD2. The CDR3 runs 15 residues. The germline V gene encodes CDR1 MNHEY and CDR2 SVGAGI. The junction had 4 bases not matched to a gene; V was cut back by 7 bases and J by 2 bases. The CDR3 DNA follows: TGTGCCAGCACTAAGACTAGCGGGGCCTACAATGAGCAGTTCTTC. This codes for CASTKTSGAYNEQFF.

The chain uses TRBV27 and TRBJ1-1; D remains unclear. Germline V gene sequence: CDR1 MNHEY, CDR2 SMNVEV (reference sequence). The CDR3 covers 15 residues. V gave up 5 bases and J gave up 2 bases, with 15 bases separating them. CDR3 in amino acids: CASSLASRVNTEAFF. In DNA, the CDR3 is TGTGCCAGCAGTCTCGCATCGAGGGTAAACACTGAAGCTTTCTTT.

The chain links TRBV7-3 to TRBJ1-1, with no clear D. Germline loops: CDR1 SGHTA, CDR2 FQGTGA. V lost 1 base and J 0 bases, leaving 12 bases between the germline ends. The CDR3 covers 16 residues. CDR3 protein: CASSLSMGEMNTEAFF. As DNA, the CDR3 is TGTGCCAGCAGCTTAAGCATGGGCGAGATGAACACTGAAGCTTTCTTT.

The J gene is TRBJ2-5, the V gene TRBV2, with 10 nucleotides matching TRBD2. CDR3 length: 16 amino acids. The V gene's germline CDR1 is SNHLY and CDR2 FYNNEI. V gave up 0 bases and J gave up 5 bases; unmatched junction bases: 6. Here the CDR3 reads CASSEAIAGGGETQYF. For the CDR3, the DNA is TGTGCCAGCAGTGAAGCGATAGCGGGAGGTGGGGAGACCCAGTACTTC. Filled out from reference TRBV2 and TRBJ2-5, the complete variable domain reads EPEVTQTPSHQVTQMGQEVILRCVPISNHLYFYWYRQILGQKVEFLVSFYNNEISEKSEIFDDQFSVERPDGSNFTLKIRSTKLEDSAMYFCASSEAIAGGGETQYFGPGTRLLVL.

The rearrangement uses TRBV7-6 and TRBJ2-3; 7 bases align to TRBD1. J gave up 4 bases and V 5 bases, and 9 bases lay outside the gene matches. The CDR3 contains 15 residues. Germline V gives CDR1 SGHVS, CDR2 FNYEAQ. Here the CDR3 reads CASSKRQGNADTQYF. CDR3 bases: TGTGCCAGCAGCAAAAGACAGGGTAATGCAGATACGCAGTATTTT.

The J gene is TRBJ1-1, the V gene TRBV9; D gene unclear. Germline-derived CDR1 and CDR2 are SGDLS and YYNGEE. Deletions cut 0 bases from V and 3 bases from J, with 6 bases between. The length of the CDR3 is 13 residues. In DNA form, the CDR3 reads TGTGCCAGCAGCGTAGCGGGATACACTGAAGCTTTCTTT. Amino acid sequence: CASSVAGYTEAFF. The whole variable domain, filled in from reference TRBV9 and TRBJ1-1, reads DSGVTQTPKHLITATGQRVTLRCSPRSGDLSVYWYQQSLDQGLQFLIQYYNGEERAKGNILERFSAQQFPDLHSELNLSSLELGDSALYFCASSVAGYTEAFFGQGTRLTVV.

This clone came up once. This chain uses TRBV18 with TRBJ1-2, with 9 bases matching TRBD1. CDR1 is KGHSH, CDR2 LQKENI, per germline. Trimming removed 3 bases from V and 6 bases from J; junction bases left unmatched: 5. The CDR3 has 14 residues. For the CDR3, the DNA is TGTGCCAGCTCACCTTGGACAGGGGCGAATGGCTACACCTTC. Amino acids: CASSPWTGANGYTF.